The T cell receptor (beta chain) under discussion was sequenced for a study of beta chain features in type 1 diabetes. This clone was found a few times. The sequenced template was cDNA made from the entire isolated RNA. Averages about a million reads characterized the stem cell-like memory T cell samples. Data came from immunoSEQ multiplex PCR; TCRdb stores just in-frame clones and leaves some out. The data hold tens of thousands of clones, with around 32% observed a single time. Sequencing was carried out using stem cell memory CD4+ T cells from blood. This TCR came from a woman younger than 35 in good health.

CDR3 nucleotides: TGTGCCAGCAGCTTACCGGGGGGGAGGTACAATGAGCAGTTCTTC. Translation gives CASSLPGGRYNEQFF. V is TRBV7-9 and J is TRBJ2-1; 8 bases line up with TRBD2. Germline assignment: CDR1 SEHNR and CDR2 FQNEAQ (reference sequence). The CDR3 is 15 amino acids. V was pared by 2 bases and J by 4 bases, with 4 bases of the junction left unmatched.